This T cell receptor (beta chain) is from a study of blood T cell repertoires in COVID-19. This clone came up once. With 6 bases clipped from V and 3 bases from J, the junction kept 4 bases outside the gene matches. The CDR3 is 15 amino acids. CDR1 and CDR2 (germline): LNHDA, SQIVND (reference sequence). In the study's own analysis: Reference gene primers were amplified, and this amplification served to estimate nucleated cell counts. Profiling relied on immunoSEQ multiplex PCR, and the TCRdb table lists in-frame clones only, not all of them. D and trimming were read from the DNA, whereas the V and J calls and clone size are those reported in that table. The sample lists 190,000 or so clones, 86% occurring once. The study assigned cohorts using participant-reported clinical history.

Sequencing was done on a sample of PBMCs or T cells enriched from blood (not recorded which). The sequence was collected from a woman under 40 who had recovered from COVID-19. The chain is built from TRBV19 and TRBJ2-7, with 14 bases that match TRBD2. The CDR3 DNA sequence: TGTGCCAGTAGCCCCGGGACTAGCGGGAGCTACGAGCAGTACTTC. Residues: CASSPGTSGSYEQYF.